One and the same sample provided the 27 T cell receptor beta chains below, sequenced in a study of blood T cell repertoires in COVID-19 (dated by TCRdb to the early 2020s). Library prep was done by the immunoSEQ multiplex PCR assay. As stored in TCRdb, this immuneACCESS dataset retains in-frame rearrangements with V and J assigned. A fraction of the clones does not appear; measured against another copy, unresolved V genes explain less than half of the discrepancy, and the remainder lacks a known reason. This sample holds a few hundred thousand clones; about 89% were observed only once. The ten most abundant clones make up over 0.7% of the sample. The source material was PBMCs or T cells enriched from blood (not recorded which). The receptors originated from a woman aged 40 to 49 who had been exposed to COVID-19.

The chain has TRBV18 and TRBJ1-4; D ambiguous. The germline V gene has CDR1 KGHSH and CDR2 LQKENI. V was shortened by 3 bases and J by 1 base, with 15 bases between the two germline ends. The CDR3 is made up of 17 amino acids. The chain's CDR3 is CASSPQALGGTNEKLFF. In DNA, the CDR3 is TGTGCCAGCTCACCCCAGGCCCTTGGAGGAACTAATGAAAAACTGTTTTTT.

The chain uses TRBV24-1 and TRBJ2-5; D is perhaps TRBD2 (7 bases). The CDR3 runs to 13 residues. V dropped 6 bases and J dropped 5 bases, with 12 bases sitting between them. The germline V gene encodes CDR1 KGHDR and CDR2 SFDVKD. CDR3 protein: CATSTTGGETQYF. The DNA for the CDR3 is TGTGCCACCAGTACGACGGGGGGCGAGACCCAGTACTTC.

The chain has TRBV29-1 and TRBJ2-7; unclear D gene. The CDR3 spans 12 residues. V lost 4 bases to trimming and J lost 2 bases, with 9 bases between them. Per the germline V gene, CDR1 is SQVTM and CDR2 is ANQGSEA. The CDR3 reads CSVGAGTYEQYF. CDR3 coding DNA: TGCAGCGTTGGGGCAGGAACCTACGAGCAGTACTTC.

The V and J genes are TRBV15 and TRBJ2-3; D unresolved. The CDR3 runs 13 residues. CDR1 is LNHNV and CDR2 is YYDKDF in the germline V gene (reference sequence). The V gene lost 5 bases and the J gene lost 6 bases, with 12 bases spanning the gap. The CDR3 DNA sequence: TGTGCCACCAGCGTGCTTTTCCAGGATACGCAGTATTTT. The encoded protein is CATSVLFQDTQYF. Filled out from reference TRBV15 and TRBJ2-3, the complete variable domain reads DAMVIQNPRYQVTQFGKPVTLSCSQTLNHNVMYWYQQKSSQAPKLLFHYYDKDFNNEADTPDNFQSRRPNTSFCFLDIRSPGLGDTAMYLCATSVLFQDTQYFGPGTRLTVL.

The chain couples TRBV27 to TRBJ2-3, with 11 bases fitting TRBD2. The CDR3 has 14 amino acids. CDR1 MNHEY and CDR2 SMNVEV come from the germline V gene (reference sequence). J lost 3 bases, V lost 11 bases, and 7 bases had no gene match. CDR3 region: CASRGLAATDTQYF. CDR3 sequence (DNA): TGTGCCTCGAGGGGACTAGCGGCAACAGATACGCAGTATTTT.

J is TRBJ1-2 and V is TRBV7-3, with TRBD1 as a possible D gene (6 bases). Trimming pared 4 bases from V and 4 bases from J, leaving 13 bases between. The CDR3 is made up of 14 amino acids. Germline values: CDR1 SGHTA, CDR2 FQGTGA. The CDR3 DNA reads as TGTGCCAGCAGCTCACGGGGAGGGGGCTATGGCTACACCTTC. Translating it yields CASSSRGGGYGYTF.

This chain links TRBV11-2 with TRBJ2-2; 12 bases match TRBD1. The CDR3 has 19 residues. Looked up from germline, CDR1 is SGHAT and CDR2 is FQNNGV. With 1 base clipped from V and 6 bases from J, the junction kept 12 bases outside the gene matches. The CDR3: CASSLGFARGQGASGELFF. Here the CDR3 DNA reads TGTGCCAGCAGCTTAGGTTTTGCAAGGGGACAGGGGGCCTCCGGGGAGCTGTTTTTT. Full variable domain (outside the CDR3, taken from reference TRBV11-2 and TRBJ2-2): EAGVAQSPRYKIIEKRQSVAFWCNPISGHATLYWYQQILGQGPKLLIQFQNNGVVDDSQLPKDRFSAERLKGVDSTLKIQPAKLEDSAVYLCASSLGFARGQGASGELFFGEGSRLTVL.

For the CDR3, the DNA is TGTGCCAGCTCACCACGGGGGGATCACAATGAGCAGTTCTTC. Its translation is CASSPRGDHNEQFF. This chain connects TRBV18 to TRBJ2-1; a possible D gene is TRBD2 (6 bases). There are 14 residues in the CDR3. The germline V gene has CDR1 KGHSH and CDR2 LQKENI. V lost 1 base, J lost 5 bases, and 9 bases lay in between.

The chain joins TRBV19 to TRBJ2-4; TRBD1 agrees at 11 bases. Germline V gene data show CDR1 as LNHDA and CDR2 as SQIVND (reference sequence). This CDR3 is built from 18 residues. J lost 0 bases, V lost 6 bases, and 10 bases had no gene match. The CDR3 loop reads CASRTGTGGQIAKNIQYF. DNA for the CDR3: TGTGCCAGTAGGACCGGGACAGGGGGTCAAATAGCCAAAAACATTCAGTACTTC. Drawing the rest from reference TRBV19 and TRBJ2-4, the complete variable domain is DGGITQSPKYLFRKEGQNVTLSCEQNLNHDAMYWYRQDPGQGLRLIYYSQIVNDFQKGDIAEGYSVSREKKESFPLTVTSAQKNPTAFYLCASRTGTGGQIAKNIQYFGAGTRLSVL.

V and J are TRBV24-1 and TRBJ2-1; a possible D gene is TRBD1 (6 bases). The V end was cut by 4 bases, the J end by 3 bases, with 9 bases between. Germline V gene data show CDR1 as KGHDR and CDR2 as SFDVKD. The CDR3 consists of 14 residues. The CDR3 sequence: CATSDRGIYNEQFF. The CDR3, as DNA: TGTGCCACCAGTGACAGGGGAATCTACAATGAGCAGTTCTTC.

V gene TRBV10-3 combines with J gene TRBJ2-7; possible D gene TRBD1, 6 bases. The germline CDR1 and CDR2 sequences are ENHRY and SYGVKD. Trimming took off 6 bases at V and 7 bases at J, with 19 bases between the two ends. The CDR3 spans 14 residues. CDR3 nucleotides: TGTGCCATCAGCCCTACCACAGGGTCAGTAGAGCAGTACTTC. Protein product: CAISPTTGSVEQYF.

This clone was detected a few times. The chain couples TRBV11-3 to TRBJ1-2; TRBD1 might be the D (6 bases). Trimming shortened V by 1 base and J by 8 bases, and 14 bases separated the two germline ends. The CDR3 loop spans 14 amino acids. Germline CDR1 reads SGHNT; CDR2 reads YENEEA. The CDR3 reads CASSLGVGARGYTF. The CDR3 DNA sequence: TGTGCCAGCAGCTTAGGCGTGGGGGCGCGGGGCTACACCTTC.

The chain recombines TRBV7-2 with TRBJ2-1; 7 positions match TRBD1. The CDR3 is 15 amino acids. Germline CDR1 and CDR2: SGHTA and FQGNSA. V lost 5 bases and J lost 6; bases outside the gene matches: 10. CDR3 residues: CASSMTGLGSNEQFF. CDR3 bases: TGTGCCAGCAGCATGACAGGGTTGGGTAGCAATGAGCAGTTCTTC.

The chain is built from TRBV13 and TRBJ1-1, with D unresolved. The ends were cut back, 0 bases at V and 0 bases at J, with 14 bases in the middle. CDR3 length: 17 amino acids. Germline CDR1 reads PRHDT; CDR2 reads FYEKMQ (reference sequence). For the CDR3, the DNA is TGTGCCAGCAGCTTAGGTGGCAGACACCCGATGAACACTGAAGCTTTCTTT. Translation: CASSLGGRHPMNTEAFF. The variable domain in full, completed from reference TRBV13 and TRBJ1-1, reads AAGVIQSPRHLIKEKRETATLKCYPIPRHDTVYWYQQGPGQDPQFLISFYEKMQSDKGSIPDRFSAQQFSDYHSELNMSSLELGDSALYFCASSLGGRHPMNTEAFFGQGTRLTVV.

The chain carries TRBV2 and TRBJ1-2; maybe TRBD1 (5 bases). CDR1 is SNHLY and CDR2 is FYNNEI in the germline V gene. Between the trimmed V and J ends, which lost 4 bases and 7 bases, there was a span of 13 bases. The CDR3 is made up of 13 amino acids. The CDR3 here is CASSVGQGGGYTF. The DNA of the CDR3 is TGTGCCAGCAGTGTAGGGCAGGGCGGTGGCTACACCTTC.

CDR3 sequence: CASKRTGVYGYTF. CDR3 DNA: TGTGCCAGCAAGCGGACCGGGGTTTACGGCTACACCTTC. The V and J genes are TRBV6-5 and TRBJ1-2; D is uncertain. Trimming shortened V by 7 bases and J by 8 bases, and 17 bases separated the two germline ends. From germline, CDR1 is MNHEY and CDR2 SVGAGI. This CDR3 is 13 amino acids long.

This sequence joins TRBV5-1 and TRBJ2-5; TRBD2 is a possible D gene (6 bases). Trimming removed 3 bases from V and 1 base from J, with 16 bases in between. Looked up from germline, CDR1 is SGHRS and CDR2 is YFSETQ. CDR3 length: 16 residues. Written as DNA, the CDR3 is TGCGCCAGCAGCTGGTTTGTCGGAGGGACCCAAGAGACCCAGTACTTC. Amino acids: CASSWFVGGTQETQYF.

CDR3 amino acids: CASSFQRGEPLTVDTQYF. CDR3 in DNA: TGTGCCAGCAGTTTCCAGCGGGGGGAACCCTTAACGGTCGATACGCAGTATTTT. The V and J genes are TRBV28 and TRBJ2-3; 9 bases align to TRBD2. The trim removed 3 bases at V and 6 bases at J, leaving 16 bases unmatched. CDR3 length equals 18 residues. Germline CDR1 is MDHEN and CDR2 is SYDVKM.

The DNA for the CDR3 is TGTGCCAGCAGCCAAGGACAGGCCTACTATGGCTACACCTTC. Its translation is CASSQGQAYYGYTF. The rearrangement joins TRBV3-1 (or the pseudogene TRBV3-2) to TRBJ1-2; a possible D gene is TRBD1 (6 bases). CDR1 and CDR2 from the germline V gene are LGHDT and YNNKEL (reference sequence). V lost 1 base to trimming and J lost 3 bases, with 9 bases between them. The CDR3 is 14 residues long.

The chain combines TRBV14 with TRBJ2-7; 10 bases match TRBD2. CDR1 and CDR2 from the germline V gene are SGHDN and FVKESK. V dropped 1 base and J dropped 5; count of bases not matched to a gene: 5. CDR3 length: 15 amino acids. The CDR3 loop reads CASSQGASGSHEQYF. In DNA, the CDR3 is TGTGCCAGCAGCCAAGGGGCTAGCGGGAGCCACGAGCAGTACTTC. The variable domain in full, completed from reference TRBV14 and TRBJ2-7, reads EAGVTQFPSHSVIEKGQTVTLRCDPISGHDNLYWYRRVMGKEIKFLLHFVKESKQDESGMPNNRFLAERTGGTYSTLKVQPAELEDSGVYFCASSQGASGSHEQYFGPGTRLTVT.

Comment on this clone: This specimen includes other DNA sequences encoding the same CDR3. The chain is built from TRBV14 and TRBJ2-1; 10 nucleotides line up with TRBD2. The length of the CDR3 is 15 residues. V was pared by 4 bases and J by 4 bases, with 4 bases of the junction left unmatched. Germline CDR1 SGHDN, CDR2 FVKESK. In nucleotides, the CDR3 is TGTGCCAGCAGCCCACTAGCGGGGTCTTACAATGAGCAGTTCTTC. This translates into CASSPLAGSYNEQFF. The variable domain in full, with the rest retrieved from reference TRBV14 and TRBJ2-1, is EAGVTQFPSHSVIEKGQTVTLRCDPISGHDNLYWYRRVMGKEIKFLLHFVKESKQDESGMPNNRFLAERTGGTYSTLKVQPAELEDSGVYFCASSPLAGSYNEQFFGPGTRLTVL.

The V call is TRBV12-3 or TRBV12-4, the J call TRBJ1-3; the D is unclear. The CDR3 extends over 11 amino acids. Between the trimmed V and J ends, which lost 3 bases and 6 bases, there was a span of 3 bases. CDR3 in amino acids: CASSFKNTIYF. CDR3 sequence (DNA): TGTGCCAGCAGTTTCAAAAACACCATATATTTT.

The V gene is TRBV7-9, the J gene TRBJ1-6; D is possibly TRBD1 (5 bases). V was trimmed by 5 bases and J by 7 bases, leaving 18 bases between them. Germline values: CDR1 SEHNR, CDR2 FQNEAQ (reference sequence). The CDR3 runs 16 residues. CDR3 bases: TGTGCCAGCAGCACCTGGGACTCCCGAGCCAATTCACCCCTCCACTTT. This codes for CASSTWDSRANSPLHF.

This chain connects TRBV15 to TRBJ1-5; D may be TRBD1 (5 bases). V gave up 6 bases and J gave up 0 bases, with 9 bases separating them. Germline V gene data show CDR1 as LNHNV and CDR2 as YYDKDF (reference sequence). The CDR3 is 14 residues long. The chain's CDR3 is CATRGEGSNQPQHF. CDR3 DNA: TGTGCCACCAGAGGGGAAGGTAGCAATCAGCCCCAGCATTTT.

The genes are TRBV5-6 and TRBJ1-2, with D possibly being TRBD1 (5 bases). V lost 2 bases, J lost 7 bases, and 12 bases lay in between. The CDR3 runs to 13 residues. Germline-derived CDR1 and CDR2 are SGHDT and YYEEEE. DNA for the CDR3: TGTGCCAGCAGCTTAGCAGGGATGGGTGGCTACACCTTC. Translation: CASSLAGMGGYTF.

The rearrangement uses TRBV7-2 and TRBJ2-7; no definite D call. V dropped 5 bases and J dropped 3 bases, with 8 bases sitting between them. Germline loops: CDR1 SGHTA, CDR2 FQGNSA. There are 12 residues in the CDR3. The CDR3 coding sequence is TGTGCCAGCAGCCTCTACAGCTACGAGCAGTACTTC. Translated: CASSLYSYEQYF.

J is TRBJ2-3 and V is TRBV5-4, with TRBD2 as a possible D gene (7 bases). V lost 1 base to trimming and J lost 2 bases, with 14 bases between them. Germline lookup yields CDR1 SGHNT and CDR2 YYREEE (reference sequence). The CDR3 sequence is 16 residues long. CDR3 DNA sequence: TGTGCCAGCAGCTTGATACGGGGGGCAACCACAGATACGCAGTATTTT. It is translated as CASSLIRGATTDTQYF.